Listed below are T cell receptor beta chains from one sample, sequenced in a study of CD8 T cells in Susac syndrome. TCRdb processed the immunoSEQ multiplex PCR reads anew with MiXCR; each CDR3 protein has one entry. The repertoire holds about 190,000 distinct CDR3 sequences, with approximately 94% as singletons. Sequencing input: CD4+ T cells from PBMCs. The receptors were gathered from a human donor with Susac syndrome. The CDR3 runs from the conserved cysteine through the conserved F or W. Each record gives: J gene, CDR3 length, V gene, CDR3 protein.

j_call: TRBJ2-2
cdr3_length: 16
v_call: TRBV24-1
cdr3_aa: CATSPATGRTAGELFF

j_call: TRBJ2-1
cdr3_length: 15
v_call: TRBV27
cdr3_aa: CASRLGNVAYNEQFF

j_call: TRBJ2-7
cdr3_length: 17
v_call: TRBV5-6
cdr3_aa: CASSPRLGNPQIYEQYF

j_call: TRBJ2-3
cdr3_length: 13
v_call: TRBV19
cdr3_aa: CASRQGASDTQYF

j_call: TRBJ2-7
cdr3_length: 14
v_call: TRBV30
cdr3_aa: CAWRATPDFGEQYF

j_call: TRBJ2-1
cdr3_length: 12
v_call: TRBV10-3
cdr3_aa: CAIRDNYNEQFF

j_call: TRBJ1-5
cdr3_length: 12
v_call: TRBV7-2
cdr3_aa: CASAQTDQPQHF

j_call: TRBJ1-2
cdr3_length: 15
v_call: TRBV7-3
cdr3_aa: CASSRTGTGNYGYTF

j_call: TRBJ2-1
cdr3_length: 12
v_call: TRBV20-1
cdr3_aa: CSASRAPNEQFF

j_call: TRBJ1-2
cdr3_length: 15
v_call: TRBV20-1
cdr3_aa: CSARVSAGWWNGYTF

j_call: TRBJ2-5
cdr3_length: 15
v_call: TRBV7-3
cdr3_aa: CASSHYGRAQETQYF

j_call: TRBJ1-1
cdr3_length: 14
v_call: TRBV9
cdr3_aa: CASSVSFSNTEAFF

j_call: TRBJ2-1
cdr3_length: 9
v_call: TRBV29-1
cdr3_aa: CSGGNEQFF

j_call: TRBJ2-5
cdr3_length: 13
v_call: TRBV30
cdr3_aa: CAWSVGGFETQYF

j_call: TRBJ2-5
cdr3_length: 15
v_call: TRBV5-1
cdr3_aa: CASSLSMGRDETQYF

j_call: TRBJ1-3
cdr3_length: 12
v_call: TRBV12-3/TRBV12-4
cdr3_aa: CASSSPGNTIYF

j_call: TRBJ1-2
cdr3_length: 15
v_call: TRBV4-1
cdr3_aa: CASSPLSGFDYGYTF

j_call: TRBJ2-4
cdr3_length: 16
v_call: TRBV11-2
cdr3_aa: CASSPRVQLAKNIQYF

j_call: TRBJ1-1
cdr3_length: 15
v_call: TRBV6-5
cdr3_aa: CASSRGDRVGTEAFF

j_call: TRBJ2-5
cdr3_length: 14
v_call: TRBV5-1
cdr3_aa: CASSLGTVVETQYF

j_call: TRBJ2-5
cdr3_length: 14
v_call: TRBV6-6
cdr3_aa: CASSYSGVRETQYF

j_call: TRBJ2-7
cdr3_length: 15
v_call: TRBV27
cdr3_aa: CASSPETGATYEQYF

j_call: TRBJ1-4
cdr3_length: 14
v_call: TRBV7-2
cdr3_aa: CASSPQGAHEKLFF

j_call: TRBJ1-5
cdr3_length: 18
v_call: TRBV15
cdr3_aa: CATSRDLQGTGNNQPQHF

j_call: TRBJ1-1
cdr3_length: 15
v_call: TRBV18
cdr3_aa: CASSPVIRHNTEAFF

j_call: TRBJ1-6
cdr3_length: 15
v_call: TRBV18
cdr3_aa: CASSPPGQDNSPLHF

j_call: TRBJ2-7
cdr3_length: 16
v_call: TRBV4-3
cdr3_aa: CASSQVAGTGRDEQYF

j_call: TRBJ1-2
cdr3_length: 14
v_call: TRBV30
cdr3_aa: CAWSPTEINYGYTF

j_call: TRBJ2-2
cdr3_length: 13
v_call: TRBV30
cdr3_aa: CAWTGGSTGELFF

j_call: TRBJ2-5
cdr3_length: 16
v_call: TRBV9
cdr3_aa: CASSVATSGGQETQYF

j_call: TRBJ2-5
cdr3_length: 16
v_call: TRBV5-1
cdr3_aa: CASSRAGQGPTETQYF

j_call: TRBJ2-2
cdr3_length: 15
v_call: TRBV5-6
cdr3_aa: CASSFTKSDTGELFF

j_call: TRBJ1-1
cdr3_length: 13
v_call: TRBV30
cdr3_aa: CAYRGFVNTEAFF

j_call: TRBJ1-6
cdr3_length: 13
v_call: TRBV27
cdr3_aa: CAHRTVAGSPLHF

j_call: TRBJ1-5
cdr3_length: 15
v_call: TRBV5-1
cdr3_aa: CASSLDLRSNQPQHF

j_call: TRBJ1-2
cdr3_length: 14
v_call: TRBV7-9
cdr3_aa: CASSLVGPSGGYTF

j_call: TRBJ2-2
cdr3_length: 12
v_call: TRBV29-1
cdr3_aa: CSVGDATGELFF

j_call: TRBJ1-2
cdr3_length: 14
v_call: TRBV4-3
cdr3_aa: CASSQTDSFYGYTF

j_call: TRBJ1-6
cdr3_length: 17
v_call: TRBV3-1
cdr3_aa: CASSQDRGTYGDSPLHF

j_call: TRBJ1-5
cdr3_length: 14
v_call: TRBV15
cdr3_aa: CATSRDSWDQPQHF

j_call: TRBJ2-1
cdr3_length: 12
v_call: TRBV11-3
cdr3_aa: CASSPGYPEQFF

j_call: TRBJ2-1
cdr3_length: 15
v_call: TRBV11-2
cdr3_aa: CASSLLVHIYNEQFF

j_call: TRBJ2-1
cdr3_length: 13
v_call: TRBV9
cdr3_aa: CASSPLLGFEQFF

j_call: TRBJ1-4
cdr3_length: 15
v_call: TRBV5-1
cdr3_aa: CASSFIMGTNEKLFF

j_call: TRBJ2-7
cdr3_length: 14
v_call: TRBV5-1
cdr3_aa: CASSLWTNPNEQYF

j_call: TRBJ2-6
cdr3_length: 13
v_call: TRBV19
cdr3_aa: CASCVSGANVLTF

j_call: TRBJ1-3
cdr3_length: 13
v_call: TRBV30
cdr3_aa: CAWSASSGNTIYF

j_call: TRBJ1-5
cdr3_length: 16
v_call: TRBV6-1
cdr3_aa: CASSPGQGAGNQPQHF

j_call: TRBJ1-4
cdr3_length: 13
v_call: TRBV12-3/TRBV12-4
cdr3_aa: CANTSATNEKLFF

j_call: TRBJ1-6
cdr3_length: 14
v_call: TRBV5-6
cdr3_aa: CASTRQGANSPLHF

j_call: TRBJ1-4
cdr3_length: 15
v_call: TRBV6-6
cdr3_aa: CASSYGGTVNEKLFF

j_call: TRBJ1-3
cdr3_length: 16
v_call: TRBV18
cdr3_aa: CASSPDRQAPGNTIYF

j_call: TRBJ1-3
cdr3_length: 15
v_call: TRBV20-1
cdr3_aa: CSALGFRLSGNTIYF

j_call: TRBJ2-7
cdr3_length: 13
v_call: TRBV2
cdr3_aa: CASRRTGTGEQYF

j_call: TRBJ1-2
cdr3_length: 12
v_call: TRBV6-2/TRBV6-3
cdr3_aa: CASTQGTDGYTF